This T cell receptor beta chain was captured in a study of control samples from healthy donors and cancer patients. With V trimmed by 8 bases and J by 5 bases, 25 bases remained unmatched. Germline CDR1 reads MNHEY; CDR2 reads SMNVEV (reference sequence). This CDR3 is 19 amino acids long. Assay used: immunoSEQ multiplex PCR; TCRdb lists only in-frame clones, some missing. The table lists 100,000 to 150,000 clones, roughly 88% of them singletons. The sequencing sample was made of blood. This rearrangement joins TRBV27 to TRBJ2-7; 9 nucleotides agree with TRBD1. This TCR was sampled from a man between 50 and 59 years old in good health. The CDR3 DNA sequence: TGTGCCAGCTCTTCACTTCGGACAGGGGCGCTTCAGGCTTTCAACGAGCAGTACTTC. Residues: CASSSLRTGALQAFNEQYF.